This T cell receptor (beta chain) was sequenced for a study of regulatory T cells in long-lasting Graves disease. General study results and limits: TCR diversity was lower in persistent Graves' patients than in newly diagnosed ones.

Comment on this clonotype: Its antigen remains unknown. A much bigger clone sits one base away, suggesting this may be a read error.

Time point indicated: persistent/refractory GD, antithyroid drugs over 5 years with positive TRAb. From RNA extracted from PBMCs, the TCR library was made. Patients met American Thyroid Association criteria for Graves' disease. Patients came from an endocrinology department in Xi'an, China. CDR1 and CDR2 from the germline V gene are SNHLY and FYNNEI. The CDR3 spans 16 residues. Investigators prepared the TCR beta libraries by applying iRepertoire HTBI primers and Arm-PCR of CDR3 regions. One entry per CDR3 protein results from TCRdb running MiXCR on the multiplex PCR reads. In the table there are about 450,000 distinct CDR3 sequences, around a quarter of which are singletons.

The source is a female donor with Graves disease. The chain has TRBV2 and TRBJ1-5; perhaps TRBD1 as D (6 bases). The material sequenced was peripheral blood mononuclear cells (PBMCs), taken when the disease was refractory, from a patient treated with antithyroid drugs. CDR3 sequence reads: CVSSGAQGIWNQPQHF. The CDR3 DNA sequence: TGTGTCAGCAGTGGGGCCCAGGGGATTTGGAATCAGCCCCAGCATTTT.